Listed below are T cell receptor beta chains from one sample, sequenced in a study of control samples from healthy donors and cancer patients. Data came from immunoSEQ multiplex PCR; TCRdb stores just in-frame clones and leaves some out. The table has roughly 50,000 clones, approximately 96% seen once; the top ten hold under 2%. The sequencing input was blood. All receptors come from a woman aged 30 to 39 in good health. CDR3s include the opening cysteine and the closing phenylalanine or tryptophan. The D gene is left open where the match is weak. Clone size appears in some rows only: once, few, many, or a class for an expanded clone.

TRBJ2-1,once,TRBD2,14,TRBV20-1,TGCAGTGCTAGTGTTAGCGGGAACTACAATGAGCAGTTCTTC,CSASVSGNYNEQFF
TRBJ2-1,NA,NA,15,TRBV5-4,TGTGCCAGCAGCTATTTTGGTGGTTCCTACAATGAGCAGTTCTTC,CASSYFGGSYNEQFF
TRBJ2-1,NA,NA,14,TRBV28,TGTGCCAGCAGTTTCTCAGTTGGTATCAGTGAGCAGTTCTTC,CASSFSVGISEQFF
TRBJ2-2,NA,NA,14,TRBV19,TGTGCATCCAACGCAGGGAAGAACACCGGGGAGCTGTTTTTT,CASNAGKNTGELFF
TRBJ2-3,NA,TRBD2,16,TRBV7-9,TGTGCCAGCAGCCCCCTGCGCGGGAGGGCCACAGATACGCAGTATTTT,CASSPLRGRATDTQYF
TRBJ1-1,NA,NA,11,TRBV30,TGTGCCTGGGGAGGAAACACTGAAGCTTTCTTT,CAWGGNTEAFF
TRBJ1-1,NA,NA,13,TRBV27,TGTGCCAGCAGTTTATCAGGGTACACTGAAGCTTTCTTT,CASSLSGYTEAFF
TRBJ1-2,NA,NA,13,TRBV6-5,TGTGCCAGCAGATCGGACATAGGCTATGGCTACACCTTC,CASRSDIGYGYTF
TRBJ2-1,NA,TRBD2,15,TRBV19,TGTGCCAGTAGTATAGTAGCGGGAATCTACAATGAGCAGTTCTTC,CASSIVAGIYNEQFF
TRBJ2-1,NA,TRBD1,15,TRBV25-1,TGTGCCAGCGGACAGGGGACAGGGTCTTACAATGAGCAGTTCTTC,CASGQGTGSYNEQFF
TRBJ1-1,once,TRBD1,15,TRBV10-2,TGCGCCAGCAGTGAGTTGGTGGGACAGGGCACTGAAGCTTTCTTT,CASSELVGQGTEAFF